This T cell receptor (beta chain) appears in the sequencing data of a study of T cells after yellow fever vaccination. This clonotype showed up just a few times. The CDR3 is 16 amino acids. V lost 2 bases, J lost 3 bases, and 4 bases stayed unmatched. Germline-derived CDR1 and CDR2 are LNHDA and SQIVND (reference sequence). Template switching with 5'RACE generated the TCR cDNA and added a universal primer site and UMIs. TCRdb analysed the 5' RACE reads with MiXCR anew, one entry per CDR3 protein. The repertoire holds around 300,000 distinct CDR3 sequences, 13% seen once, with around 0.49% in the top ten.

The sample here was CD4+ T cells sorted from PBMCs, taken 45 days after the yellow fever booster vaccination. This TCR came from a man aged 30 to 45 who received the YFV17D yellow fever vaccine. The V call is TRBV19, the J call TRBJ2-1, with 10 bases matching TRBD2. The DNA for the CDR3 is TGTGCCAGTAGTATACGTTTAGCGGGAGGCTACAATGAGCAGTTCTTC. This sequence encodes CASSIRLAGGYNEQFF.